This passage covers 31 T cell receptor beta chains from one sample sequenced in a study of blood T cell repertoires in COVID-19 (dated by TCRdb to 2018 to 2021). Library creation used the immunoSEQ multiplex PCR assay. The source is immuneACCESS, and TCRdb retained only in-frame sequences with V and J called. Part of the clones is not carried over; for the studies checked, unresolved V genes explain less than half of this, and the remainder is unexplained. This sample lists 150,000 to 200,000 clones; around nine tenths were detected once. The ten most abundant clones make up less than 3.5% of the sample. Sequencing was done on a sample of peripheral blood. These receptors all come from a man aged 35 to 55 with active or convalescent COVID-19.

For the CDR3, the DNA is TGTGCCAGCAGTCCAACTAGCGGGGCATACAATGAGCAGTTCTTC. Its translation is CASSPTSGAYNEQFF. The V gene is TRBV28, the J gene TRBJ2-1; 10 nucleotides align to TRBD2. This CDR3 comprises 15 residues. Unmatched junction bases numbered 5, after V lost 5 bases and J lost 4 bases. The germline CDR1 and CDR2 sequences are MDHEN and SYDVKM. Combining the CDR3 with reference TRBV28 and TRBJ2-1 gives the whole variable domain DVKVTQSSRYLVKRTGEKVFLECVQDMDHENMFWYRQDPGLGLRLIYFSYDVKMKEKGDIPEGYSVSREKKERFSLILESASTNQTSMYLCASSPTSGAYNEQFFGPGTRLTVL.

The CDR3 nucleotides read TGTGCCAGCAGCTTGACAGCCGATACAGATACGCAGTATTTT. Protein sequence: CASSLTADTDTQYF. This rearrangement joins TRBV5-4 to TRBJ2-3; no clear D. The ends were cut back, 1 base at V and 3 bases at J, with 9 bases in the middle. Germline V gene data show CDR1 as SGHNT and CDR2 as YYREEE (reference sequence). The CDR3 is 14 residues long.

The V gene is TRBV12-3 or TRBV12-4, the J gene TRBJ1-1; D ambiguous. The CDR3 covers 13 residues. V was pared by 1 base and J by 1 base, with 4 bases between. The chain's CDR3 is CASSLERNTEAFF. The CDR3 region has the DNA TGTGCCAGCAGTTTAGAGAGGAACACTGAAGCTTTCTTT.

V and J are TRBV5-5 and TRBJ1-5; TRBD1 is a possible D gene (5 bases). V was trimmed by 0 bases and J by 3 bases, leaving 10 bases between them. The CDR3 sequence is 15 residues long. CDR1 and CDR2 from the germline V gene are SGHKS and YYEKEE (reference sequence). CDR3: CASSLAVTANQPQHF. CDR3 DNA: TGTGCCAGCAGCTTGGCCGTGACAGCCAATCAGCCCCAGCATTTT.

The chain uses TRBV9 and TRBJ1-5; 8 positions agree with TRBD1. The V segment lost 3 bases and the J segment 0 bases; nucleotides outside the gene matches: 5. The CDR3 length is 16 residues. From germline, CDR1 is SGDLS and CDR2 YYNGEE. The CDR3, as DNA: TGTGCCAGCAGCGCCGGGACAGGCTTTAGCAATCAGCCCCAGCATTTT. Protein product: CASSAGTGFSNQPQHF.

The gene calls are TRBV24-1 and TRBJ2-5, with TRBD2 identical over 8 bases. The junction had 6 bases not matched to a gene; V was cut back by 7 bases and J by 0 bases. There are 15 residues in the CDR3. Per germline, CDR1 KGHDR and CDR2 SFDVKD. The CDR3 protein is CATSPGLGDQETQYF. The CDR3 bases are TGTGCCACCAGCCCGGGACTAGGGGACCAAGAGACCCAGTACTTC.

On this clone itself: One end of the junction is discordant with germline, which a read error may explain. The CDR3 loop reads CASSLGSSTGRYGQYF. CDR3 bases: TGTGCCAGCAGTTTAGGCAGTTCGACAGGACGTTACGGGCAGTACTTC. V and J are TRBV27 and TRBJ2-7; D is perhaps TRBD1 (6 bases). The CDR3 is made up of 16 amino acids. Germline loops: CDR1 MNHEY, CDR2 SMNVEV (reference sequence).

The chain is built from TRBV2 and TRBJ2-5; a weak D match, TRBD1 (5 bases). V shed 8 bases and J shed 0 bases, with 7 bases lying between them. CDR1 SNHLY and CDR2 FYNNEI come from the germline V gene. CDR3 length: 12 residues. The CDR3 loop reads CASQGNQETQYF. Here the CDR3 DNA reads TGTGCCAGCCAGGGCAACCAAGAGACCCAGTACTTC.

This clone was counted a single time. The rearrangement uses TRBV12-3 or TRBV12-4 and TRBJ2-5; D is unclear. Trimming removed 6 bases from V and 2 bases from J, with 10 bases in between. The CDR3 consists of 13 residues. CDR3 bases: TGTGCCAGCAGCCTAGGCGTGCAAGAGACCCAGTACTTC. Residues: CASSLGVQETQYF.

In this sample, this clone turned up once. This chain joins TRBV6-5 and TRBJ1-5; D gene unclear. CDR3 length: 15 residues. The V and J ends lost 6 bases and 4 bases respectively, with 16 bases between them. CDR1 is MNHEY, CDR2 SVGAGI, per germline. The CDR3 bases are TGTGCCAGCAGCGCCGTCAGGCGGGGTAATCAGCCCCAGCATTTT. This sequence encodes CASSAVRRGNQPQHF.

The V and J genes are TRBV5-5 and TRBJ1-6, with 9 bases matching TRBD1. After removal of 4 bases from V and 9 bases from J, the junction contained 5 bases not matched to a gene. Germline V gene lookup returns CDR1 SGHKS and CDR2 YYEKEE (reference sequence). The CDR3 has 14 residues. This CDR3 reads CASSTGTGSSPLHF. The CDR3 bases are TGTGCCAGCAGCACCGGGACAGGGAGTTCACCCCTCCACTTT.

V and J are TRBV19 and TRBJ2-3; 7 nucleotides agree with TRBD1. The CDR3 totals 15 residues. V shed 7 bases and J 3 bases; nucleotides not matched to a gene: 10. Germline lookup yields CDR1 LNHDA and CDR2 SQIVND (reference sequence). The CDR3 DNA is TGTGCCAGTACCGCACAGGGGTTGTCAACAGATACGCAGTATTTT. Translation: CASTAQGLSTDTQYF.

In its sample, this clone was seen a few times. The chain has TRBV6-1 and TRBJ1-5, with D unclear. The germline V gene encodes CDR1 MNHNS and CDR2 SASEGT. This CDR3 is built from 13 residues. The germline V and J ends were trimmed by 0 bases and 7 bases, with 7 bases remaining between them. CDR3 loop: CASSEARFQPQHF. The CDR3, as DNA: TGTGCCAGCAGTGAAGCGAGGTTCCAGCCCCAGCATTTT.

This sequence joins TRBV2 and TRBJ2-2; no definite D call. The ends were cut back, 2 bases at V and 7 bases at J, with 11 bases in the middle. CDR1 and CDR2 from the germline V gene are SNHLY and FYNNEI. This CDR3 comprises 14 residues. CDR3 sequence reads: CASSEWLDGGELFF. The CDR3, as DNA: TGTGCCAGCAGTGAATGGCTAGACGGCGGGGAGCTGTTTTTT.

The chain joins TRBV21-1 to TRBJ1-1. TRBV21-1 is described as a pseudogene. This CDR3 comprises 17 residues. The CDR3 DNA is TGTGCCAGCAGCAAAGATGTTAGAGGGGCGCGGGAACTTGAAGCTTTCTTT. Translated: CASSKDVRGARELEAFF.

The gene calls are TRBV6-5 and TRBJ1-3; D is uncertain. The V end was cut by 4 bases, the J end by 8 bases, with 9 bases between. The germline gives CDR1 MNHEY, CDR2 SVGAGI. The CDR3 is 12 residues long. The CDR3 protein is CASSSLADTIYF. CDR3 sequence (DNA): TGTGCCAGCAGTTCCCTTGCGGACACCATATATTTT.

This sequence joins TRBV28 and TRBJ1-1; no firm D call. The CDR3 covers 16 residues. The germline V and J ends were trimmed by 0 bases and 0 bases, with 11 bases remaining between them. The germline gives CDR1 MDHEN, CDR2 SYDVKM. The CDR3 DNA is TGTGCCAGCAGTTTATGGGCACTAGGAGTGAACACTGAAGCTTTCTTT. It encodes CASSLWALGVNTEAFF. The full variable domain, with the rest looked up from reference TRBV28 and TRBJ1-1, is DVKVTQSSRYLVKRTGEKVFLECVQDMDHENMFWYRQDPGLGLRLIYFSYDVKMKEKGDIPEGYSVSREKKERFSLILESASTNQTSMYLCASSLWALGVNTEAFFGQGTRLTVV.

The table lists this clone with a count of one. The chain employs TRBV11-2 and TRBJ2-1, with TRBD2 matching 8 bases. The CDR3 has 15 amino acids. Germline CDR1 SGHAT, CDR2 FQNNGV. Trimming at V came to 5 bases and at J to 7 bases, leaving 10 bases not matched to a gene. DNA for the CDR3: TGTGCCAGCAGCCTAGTAGCGGGGTTTGGAAATGAGCAGTTCTTC. Amino acid sequence: CASSLVAGFGNEQFF.

The CDR3 DNA reads as TGTGCCTGGGGATGGGGGGGCACAGATACGCAGTATTTT. This encodes CAWGWGGTDTQYF. The chain joins TRBV30 to TRBJ2-3; D possibly corresponds to TRBD2 (6 bases). This CDR3 spans 13 amino acids. From germline, CDR1 is GTSNPN and CDR2 SVGIG (reference sequence). V was cut by 5 bases and J by 1 base, with 10 bases left in between.

This clone was observed a single time. The chain combines TRBV6-2 or TRBV6-3 with TRBJ1-3; D uncertain. CDR1 MNHEY and CDR2 SVGEGT come from the germline V gene. V was pared by 6 bases and J by 2 bases, with 11 bases between. CDR3 length: 14 residues. In DNA form, the CDR3 reads TGTGCCAGCAGCCATCCTACCGCTGGAAACACCATATATTTT. It is translated as CASSHPTAGNTIYF.

The chain employs TRBV19 and TRBJ2-1; 8 nucleotides agree with TRBD2. The CDR3 consists of 15 residues. Germline loops: CDR1 LNHDA, CDR2 SQIVND (reference sequence). Trimming removed 3 bases from V and 8 bases from J; junction bases left unmatched: 9. The CDR3 region is CASSIGGGLHHEQFF. The CDR3 region has the DNA TGTGCCAGTAGTATTGGCGGGGGGCTACATCATGAGCAGTTCTTC.

The count of this clone is one. This chain connects TRBV6-2 or TRBV6-3 to TRBJ1-2, with a weak D call TRBD1 (6 bases). V was clipped by 2 bases and J by 8 bases, with 18 bases between them. The CDR3 runs 15 residues. Per germline, CDR1 MNHEY and CDR2 SVGEGT. The CDR3 DNA reads as TGTGCCAGCAGTTACCTCGACAGGCTTTTGTACGGCTACACCTTC. It is translated as CASSYLDRLLYGYTF.

This clone occurred a few times. This chain joins TRBV19 and TRBJ2-7, with 8 nucleotides matching TRBD2. The germline V gene has CDR1 LNHDA and CDR2 SQIVND (reference sequence). This CDR3 region has 15 residues. The V gene end was trimmed by 2 bases and the J gene end by 3 bases; junction bases not matched to a gene: 6. CDR3 residues: CASSIQPGLGYEQYF. The CDR3 nucleotides read TGTGCCAGTAGTATACAACCGGGACTAGGCTACGAGCAGTACTTC.

The chain couples TRBV27 to TRBJ2-5, with TRBD1 matching over 8 bases. V dropped 6 bases and J dropped 0; count of bases not matched to a gene: 3. Per the germline V gene, CDR1 is MNHEY and CDR2 is SMNVEV (reference sequence). The CDR3 has 14 amino acids. The CDR3 loop reads CASSKGQDQETQYF. In nucleotides, the CDR3 is TGTGCCAGCAGCAAGGGACAGGACCAAGAGACCCAGTACTTC.

This sequence joins TRBV11-2 and TRBJ2-3; 10 bases fit TRBD2. The junction had 6 bases not matched to a gene; V was cut back by 4 bases and J by 5 bases. Germline CDR1 reads SGHAT; CDR2 reads FQNNGV. CDR3 length: 15 amino acids. CDR3 in amino acids: CASSSSSGGLDTQYF. The CDR3 region has the DNA TGTGCCAGCAGCTCCTCTAGCGGGGGTTTAGATACGCAGTATTTT. Drawing the rest from reference TRBV11-2 and TRBJ2-3, the complete variable domain is EAGVAQSPRYKIIEKRQSVAFWCNPISGHATLYWYQQILGQGPKLLIQFQNNGVVDDSQLPKDRFSAERLKGVDSTLKIQPAKLEDSAVYLCASSSSSGGLDTQYFGPGTRLTVL.

This chain links TRBV25-1 with TRBJ2-3; the D is unclear. Germline assignment: CDR1 MGHDK and CDR2 SYGVNS. CDR3 size: 13 residues. V dropped 1 base and J dropped 6 bases, with 8 bases sitting between them. The CDR3 loop reads CASSESGSDTQYF. The CDR3 bases are TGTGCCAGCAGTGAATCCGGGTCGGATACGCAGTATTTT.

The V and J genes are TRBV15 and TRBJ1-1; D gene ambiguous. Germline values: CDR1 LNHNV, CDR2 YYDKDF (reference sequence). The germline V and J ends were trimmed by 1 base and 3 bases, with 12 bases remaining between them. CDR3 length: 15 amino acids. This CDR3 reads CATSRGSAWDTEAFF. CDR3 DNA: TGTGCCACCAGCAGAGGGAGCGCCTGGGACACTGAAGCTTTCTTT.

J is TRBJ2-2 and V is TRBV18; D perhaps matches TRBD1 (5 bases). Trimming removed 6 bases from V and 0 bases from J, with 14 bases in between. This CDR3 region has 16 residues. Germline CDR1 reads KGHSH; CDR2 reads LQKENI. CDR3 loop: CASSPQGKPNTGELFF. CDR3 DNA sequence: TGTGCCAGCTCGCCTCAGGGAAAACCGAACACCGGGGAGCTGTTTTTT.

V gene TRBV14 combines with J gene TRBJ2-7, with 10 positions matching TRBD1. CDR1 is SGHDN and CDR2 is FVKESK in the germline V gene. V shed 4 bases and J 3 bases; nucleotides not matched to a gene: 3. The CDR3 spans 14 residues. Written as DNA, the CDR3 is TGTGCCAGCAGCCCATGGACAGGGGGCTACGAGCAGTACTTC. It is translated as CASSPWTGGYEQYF.

This chain connects TRBV7-9 to TRBJ2-1; no firm D call. The CDR3 contains 12 residues. CDR1 is SEHNR and CDR2 is FQNEAQ in the germline V gene (reference sequence). Trimming stripped 6 bases from V and 8 bases from J, with 11 bases between. The CDR3 is CASSPLIHEQFF. In DNA form, the CDR3 reads TGTGCCAGCAGTCCCCTTATCCATGAGCAGTTCTTC.

This clone turned up a few times. V usage is TRBV28 and J usage is TRBJ2-2; TRBD2 matches 11 bases. The germline CDR1 and CDR2 sequences are MDHEN and SYDVKM. The CDR3 contains 17 residues. V lost 0 bases to trimming and J lost 4 bases; unmatched junction nucleotides: 4. CDR3 nucleotide sequence: TGTGCCAGCAGTTTATGGGGGACTAGCGGCGTCACCGGGGAGCTGTTTTTT. It specifies CASSLWGTSGVTGELFF.